A selection of T cell receptor beta chains follows, all from one sample in a study of T cell changes during pregnancy in multiple sclerosis. Profiled with immunoSEQ multiplex PCR; TCRdb holds only in-frame clones, not every one. Of 30,000 or so clones in the sample, roughly 90% were seen once. The sequencing here drew on CD8+ T cells from peripheral blood mononuclear cells, taken in the first trimester of pregnancy. Source of these receptors: a female donor with multiple sclerosis, enrolled in a pregnancy study. The CDR3 runs from the conserved cysteine through the conserved F or W. D genes are given only for firm matches. A row's size may be missing; if present it is once, few, many or a size class.

V gene	CDR3 length	J gene	clone size	D gene	CDR3 DNA	CDR3 protein
TRBV19	14	TRBJ1-2	.	TRBD1	TGTGCCAGTCTCGACAGGGCCATGGAATATGGCTACACCTTC	CASLDRAMEYGYTF
TRBV4-1	15	TRBJ1-1	.	TRBD1	TGCGCCAGCAGTCGACAGGGGGACATAGTCGCTGAAGCTTTCTTT	CASSRQGDIVAEAFF
TRBV7-9	16	TRBJ2-5	.	TRBD2	TGTGCCAGCAGCCCTAGTTCGGGGGGTTTGGGGGAGACCCAGTACTTC	CASSPSSGGLGETQYF
TRBV30	15	TRBJ2-1	once	.	TGTGCCTGGAGTCTGGACTTAAGCTCCTACAATGAGCAGTTCTTC	CAWSLDLSSYNEQFF
TRBV9	13	TRBJ1-2	.	.	TGTGCCAGCAGCGTAATGGCAGGGGTCGGCTACACCTTC	CASSVMAGVGYTF
TRBV7-9	15	TRBJ2-3	.	.	TGTGCCAGCAGCTTAGGCGGCAGGGAAGCAGATACGCAGTATTTT	CASSLGGREADTQYF
TRBV7-9	15	TRBJ2-5	.	TRBD1	TGTGCCAGCAGCCATGGACAGGGCTCTCAAGAGACCCAGTACTTC	CASSHGQGSQETQYF
TRBV7-3	15	TRBJ2-7	.	TRBD1	TGTGCCAGCAGCATTGGACAGGGCCCCTCCTACGAGCAGTACTTC	CASSIGQGPSYEQYF
TRBV30	12	TRBJ2-2	.	TRBD1	TGTGCCTGGAGCCAGGGGGCTGGGGAGCTGTTTTTT	CAWSQGAGELFF
TRBV19	16	TRBJ2-3	.	.	TGTGCCAGTAGTAGCCCCCGGACTCTGTACACAGATACGCAGTATTTT	CASSSPRTLYTDTQYF
TRBV9	16	TRBJ2-3	.	.	TGTGCCAGCAGCGCAGGTCAGACCACTTTCACAGATACGCAGTATTTT	CASSAGQTTFTDTQYF
TRBV28	16	TRBJ1-5	.	TRBD1	TGTGCCAGCAGTTCCGGGACAGGGGGCGTTATTCAGCCCCAGCATTTT	CASSSGTGGVIQPQHF
TRBV28	14	TRBJ1-1	.	.	TGTGCCAGTAGAGGGACATGGTTGGACACTGAAGCTTTCTTT	CASRGTWLDTEAFF
TRBV28	18	TRBJ2-1	.	TRBD2	TGTGCCAGCAGTTTAGTTCTAGCGGGCGTCAGCTCCTACAATGAGCAGTTCTTC	CASSLVLAGVSSYNEQFF
TRBV9	13	TRBJ1-1	.	.	TGTGCCAGCAGCGCTGGGGGGGGCACTGAAGCTTTCTTT	CASSAGGGTEAFF
TRBV15	14	TRBJ2-4	.	TRBD1	TGTGCCACCAGCGAGGGGGCCTCCAAAAACATTCAGTACTTC	CATSEGASKNIQYF
TRBV30	11	TRBJ2-7	.	.	TGTGCCTGGAGCAGGGGTAACGAGCAGTACTTC	CAWSRGNEQYF
TRBV5-1	19	TRBJ2-7	.	TRBD1	TGCGCCAGCAGCTTGGGGGATATCATAGAGGGGGCAGTTCTCTACGAGCAGTACTTC	CASSLGDIIEGAVLYEQYF
TRBV7-9	11	TRBJ1-5	.	.	TGTGCCAGCAGCTCCACAGATGCCCAGCATTTT	CASSSTDAQHF
TRBV27	14	TRBJ1-2	.	TRBD1	TGTGCCAGCACCATCTGGGACAGGGACTATGGCTACACCTTC	CASTIWDRDYGYTF
TRBV29-1	13	TRBJ2-2	.	TRBD1	TGCAGCGCGTGGGGACAGGGCCCCGGGGAGCTGTTTTTT	CSAWGQGPGELFF
TRBV27	15	TRBJ1-1	.	.	TGTGCCAGCAGTTTTGTGGCAGGGTTCGACACTGAAGCTTTCTTT	CASSFVAGFDTEAFF
TRBV28	19	TRBJ1-3	.	TRBD1	TGTGCCAGCAGTTTAGTAGTTGGGGGCGACAGGGGGCGCGGAAACACCATATATTTT	CASSLVVGGDRGRGNTIYF
TRBV15	16	TRBJ2-6	.	.	TGTGCCACCAGCGCCGCAGACGGGGCTGGGGCCAACGTCCTGACTTTC	CATSAADGAGANVLTF
TRBV6-5	13	TRBJ1-5	.	.	TGTGCCAGCAGGAGGGATTTTGGACAGCCCCAGCATTTT	CASRRDFGQPQHF
TRBV11-1	14	TRBJ1-4	.	.	TGTGCCAGCAGCGACGGCGGAACTAATGAAAAACTGTTTTTT	CASSDGGTNEKLFF
TRBV5-5	14	TRBJ2-7	.	TRBD1	TGTGCCAGCAGCTTCGGACAGGGGAGCCACGAGCAGTACTTC	CASSFGQGSHEQYF
TRBV9	16	TRBJ2-3	.	TRBD2	TGTGCCAGCAGCGAACTAGCGGGGGGGCTCGCAGATACGCAGTATTTT	CASSELAGGLADTQYF
TRBV27	13	TRBJ2-7	.	.	TGTGCCAGCAGTTTAGGCCCGGGCTACGAGCAGTACTTC	CASSLGPGYEQYF
TRBV11-1	15	TRBJ1-6	.	.	TGTGCCAGCAGCCTCAGGCGGGACGGTAATTCACCCCTCCACTTT	CASSLRRDGNSPLHF
TRBV7-2	11	TRBJ2-2	.	.	TGTGCCAGCAGCTTTAACGGGGAGCTGTTTTTT	CASSFNGELFF
TRBV19	15	TRBJ2-5	.	.	TGTGCCAGTAGTGTCCGCCTAGCACCCCAAGAGACCCAGTACTTC	CASSVRLAPQETQYF
TRBV9	15	TRBJ2-2	.	.	TGTGCCAGCTCTATAGGGGGGGCGTACACCGGGGAGCTGTTTTTT	CASSIGGAYTGELFF
TRBV4-3	16	TRBJ1-4	.	.	TGCGCCAGCAGCCAGGGGTCTTGGAGGACTAATGAAAAACTGTTTTTT	CASSQGSWRTNEKLFF
TRBV5-4	14	TRBJ2-1	.	.	TGTGCCAGCAGCTTGGGATGGGGGCCGGATGAGCAGTTCTTC	CASSLGWGPDEQFF
TRBV2	18	TRBJ1-5	.	.	TGTGCCAGCAGTGATATACTTTCGGCAGGGCTTAGCAATCAGCCCCAGCATTTT	CASSDILSAGLSNQPQHF
TRBV28	15	TRBJ1-3	.	.	TGTGCCAGCACCTACCTTGGGAGCTCTGGAAACACCATATATTTT	CASTYLGSSGNTIYF
TRBV4-3	17	TRBJ2-7	once	TRBD2	TGCGCCAGCAGCCAAGATCTTACTGGGGGGGAGTACTACGAGCAGTACTTC	CASSQDLTGGEYYEQYF
TRBV2	15	TRBJ2-5	.	.	TGTGCCAGCAGTGACCCTGGGGCCCCTCAAGAGACCCAGTACTTC	CASSDPGAPQETQYF
TRBV2	11	TRBJ1-2	once	.	TGTGCCACCAGGACGGGCTATGGCTACACCTTC	CATRTGYGYTF
TRBV13	15	TRBJ2-2	.	TRBD1	TGTGCCAGCAGCTTAGTACGCAGGGGGATCGGGGAGCTGTTTTTT	CASSLVRRGIGELFF
TRBV7-9	15	TRBJ1-1	.	TRBD1	TGTGCCAGCAGCTTTCTGGGACAGGAGAACACTGAAGCTTTCTTT	CASSFLGQENTEAFF
TRBV5-1	16	TRBJ2-3	.	TRBD2	TGCGCCAGCAGCCCGGGACTAGCGGGAGGGCCAGATACGCAGTATTTT	CASSPGLAGGPDTQYF
TRBV7-3	15	TRBJ2-2	.	.	TGTGCCAGCAGTTCCCGGGACACCCTCGACGGGGAGCTGTTTTTT	CASSSRDTLDGELFF
TRBV30	13	TRBJ2-2	.	TRBD1	TGTGCCTGGAGTGAGACAGGGACCGGGGAGCTGTTTTTT	CAWSETGTGELFF
TRBV4-3	13	TRBJ1-1	.	.	TGCGCCAGCAGCCTAGTGGGGGGGACTGAAGCTTTCTTT	CASSLVGGTEAFF